The clone carrying this TCR beta chain has only a few counts. The antigen remains unidentified. TCRdb re-called the PCR reads with MiXCR. The top ten hold 6.5% of the sample, which has about 69,000 clones, approximately 15% seen once. This entry comes from a study of metastatic and nonmetastatic thyroid tumors. Regarding the study as a whole: Within blood and tumor, benign nodules reportedly had significantly lower TCR beta diversity than malignant thyroid tumors did.

The ends lost 3 bases at V and 4 bases at J; junction bases unmatched: 16. The CDR3 has 19 amino acids. In germline, CDR1 is LGHDT, CDR2 YNNKEL (reference sequence). Thyroid surgery was preceded by no treatment in any patient. The sequenced material came from blood. The chain links TRBV3-1 to TRBJ2-1, with 9 positions matching TRBD2. The TCR originated in a male donor with papillary thyroid cancer or a benign thyroid nodule (not recorded which). Some clones in this sample may be carry-over from other donors' samples. CDR3 nucleotides: TGTGCCAGCAGCCAGGCAGGAGGAGCGGGAGGTTCCTCATACAATGAGCAGTTCTTC. Its translation is CASSQAGGAGGSSYNEQFF.